Detailed here is one TCR beta chain. The target antigen is unknown. This specimen belongs to a study of radiotherapy plus CTLA-4 blockade in lung cancer. Turning to the study itself: Objective responses emerged in about 20% of patients, and about 30% attained disease control.

General study findings and limits: Blood saw expansion of tumor-derived TCR clones after radiotherapy plus ipilimumab.

Sequenced by immunoSEQ multiplex PCR; TCRdb stores in-frame clones only, minus some. The sample lists about 90,000 clones, around 72% occurring once. Germline CDR1 reads SGHTA; CDR2 reads FQGTGA. The CDR3 is 15 amino acids. The trim removed 5 bases at V and 6 bases at J, leaving 5 bases unmatched. Ipilimumab-mediated CTLA-4 blockade plus focal radiation was given to patients having chemo-refractory metastatic non-small-cell lung cancer. V is TRBV7-3 and J is TRBJ2-2, with 11 bases matching TRBD2. The source is a human donor with non-small cell lung cancer that progressed on radiotherapy plus ipilimumab. Sample: peripheral blood, taken from a patient treated with radiotherapy plus ipilimumab. The CDR3 DNA is TGTGCCAGCAGCGTACTAGCGGGAGAGGCCGGGGAGCTGTTTTTT. Amino acid sequence: CASSVLAGEAGELFF.